One sample yielded the 13 T cell receptor beta chains listed below, sequenced in a study of early stage breast cancer tumors. The table came from immunoSEQ multiplex PCR; TCRdb's copy has only in-frame clones and leaves some out. Of over 20,000 clones listed, about two thirds are singletons. The sequenced material came from breast tumor tissue. These receptors all stem from a person in their 60s with breast cancer.

The rearrangement uses TRBV11-3 and TRBJ1-1; D is perhaps TRBD1 (6 bases). Germline V gene data show CDR1 as SGHNT and CDR2 as YENEEA. Trimming shortened V by 2 bases and J by 1 base, and 8 bases separated the two germline ends. The CDR3 spans 14 residues. This chain's CDR3 is CASSLKGENTEAFF. The CDR3 DNA follows: TGTGCCAGCAGCTTAAAGGGGGAGAACACTGAAGCTTTCTTT.

This clone was counted a few times. This chain connects TRBV5-8 to TRBJ2-7; 8 bases agree with TRBD1. Germline V gives CDR1 SGHTS, CDR2 YDEGEE. V lost 1 base to trimming and J lost 2 bases; unmatched junction nucleotides: 2. CDR3 length: 14 amino acids. CDR3 in DNA: TGTGCCAGCAGCTTGAAGGACAGGGCCTACGAGCAGTACTTC. Protein sequence: CASSLKDRAYEQYF.

This sequence joins TRBV5-1 and TRBJ2-7; TRBD2 matches at 14 bases. Germline CDR1 is SGHRS and CDR2 is YFSETQ. The V and J ends lost 7 bases and 5 bases, in that order; junction bases with no gene match: 5. This CDR3 has 14 amino acids. CDR3 in amino acids: CASGTSGRRDEQYF. In DNA, the CDR3 is TGCGCCAGCGGGACTAGCGGGAGAAGAGACGAGCAGTACTTC.

The J gene is TRBJ1-4, the V gene TRBV29-1; D is undetermined. The CDR3 length is 12 residues. Germline V gives CDR1 SQVTM, CDR2 ANQGSEA. V lost 4 bases and J 7 bases, leaving 10 bases between the germline ends. CDR3 residues: CSVGVEAEKLFF. The CDR3 DNA reads as TGCAGCGTTGGAGTGGAGGCTGAAAAACTGTTTTTT.

This clone was seen a handful of times. The CDR3 DNA sequence: TGTGCCAGCAGTTTATGGACAGGGGGTGAGGCTTTCTTT. Its protein product is CASSLWTGGEAFF. V is TRBV27 and J is TRBJ1-1; 10 bases agree with TRBD1. V trimming: 1 base; J trimming: 11 bases; junction bases outside the gene matches: 4. This CDR3 contains 13 residues. Germline CDR1 reads MNHEY; CDR2 reads SMNVEV (reference sequence).

The chain joins TRBV5-6 to TRBJ2-1; perhaps TRBD2 as D (6 bases). V was clipped by 4 bases and J by 6 bases, with 11 bases between them. The CDR3 loop spans 13 amino acids. Germline CDR1 reads SGHDT; CDR2 reads YYEEEE. CDR3: CASSLGTGNEQFF. CDR3 nucleotides: TGTGCCAGCAGCCTCGGGACTGGCAATGAGCAGTTCTTC.

The chain joins TRBV4-3 to TRBJ1-1, with a possible D match to TRBD1 (5 bases). The V and J ends lost 2 bases and 1 base respectively, with 5 bases between them. This CDR3 region has 13 residues. Per germline, CDR1 LGHNA and CDR2 YSLEER. CDR3 sequence: CASSQTGNTEAFF. In nucleotides, the CDR3 is TGCGCCAGCAGCCAAACAGGGAACACTGAAGCTTTCTTT.

This clone has ten or more counts. J is TRBJ2-7 and V is TRBV9; TRBD1 matches at 7 bases. Germline V CDR1 and CDR2: SGDLS, YYNGEE. The CDR3 covers 12 residues. Germline trimming cut 4 bases from V and 6 bases from J; bases unmatched to any gene: 4. CDR3 DNA: TGTGCCAGCAGCCGGACAGGTCCCGAGCAGTACTTC. As protein: CASSRTGPEQYF.

V is TRBV7-9 and J is TRBJ1-5, with D possibly TRBD1 on 5 matching bases. CDR1 and CDR2 (germline): SEHNR, FQNEAQ (reference sequence). With 8 bases removed from V and 7 bases from J, the gap between germline ends came to 15 bases. The CDR3 sequence is 13 residues long. In DNA, the CDR3 is TGTGCCAGCCGCCCGGGGGAGGACCAGCCCCAGCATTTT. Translated, it gives CASRPGEDQPQHF.

This chain links TRBV10-3 with TRBJ1-1; D may be TRBD1 (6 bases). The CDR3 is 13 residues long. CDR1 is ENHRY, CDR2 SYGVKD, per germline. V was trimmed by 6 bases and J by 4 bases, leaving 12 bases between them. CDR3 in DNA: TGTGCCATCAGCCCGGGACACCGCACTGAAGCTTTCTTT. Protein: CAISPGHRTEAFF.

CDR3 sequence: CASSGQGKVFF. CDR3 in DNA: TGTGCCAGCAGTGGACAGGGCAAAGTGTTTTTT. The J gene is TRBJ1-4, the V gene TRBV6-5, with 8 bases aligning to TRBD1. The J segment lost 15 bases and the V segment lost 5 bases, leaving 5 bases of the junction unmatched. Germline V CDR1 and CDR2: MNHEY, SVGAGI. This CDR3 comprises 11 residues.

Only one count was recorded for this clone. The chain carries TRBV12-2 and TRBJ2-3; the table's D call of TRBD1 was not tested on the DNA. TRBV12-2 is deemed a pseudogene. The CDR3 extends over 18 amino acids. The CDR3 nucleotides are TGTGCAAGTCGCCCACCCGCCGCTAGAGTTGACAGGGCAGATACGCAGTATTTT. It translates to CASRPPAARVDRADTQYF.

On this clone: At one end, the junction sequence differs from germline, possibly due to a read error. The V gene is TRBV7-2, the J gene TRBJ2-7; 8 nucleotides match TRBD1. CDR3 size: 14 residues. In germline, CDR1 is SGHTA, CDR2 FQGNSA. CDR3 nucleotides: TGTGCCAGCAGCGTAGCCCGGACAGGGAACGAGCAGTACTTC. It yields the protein CASSVARTGNEQYF.